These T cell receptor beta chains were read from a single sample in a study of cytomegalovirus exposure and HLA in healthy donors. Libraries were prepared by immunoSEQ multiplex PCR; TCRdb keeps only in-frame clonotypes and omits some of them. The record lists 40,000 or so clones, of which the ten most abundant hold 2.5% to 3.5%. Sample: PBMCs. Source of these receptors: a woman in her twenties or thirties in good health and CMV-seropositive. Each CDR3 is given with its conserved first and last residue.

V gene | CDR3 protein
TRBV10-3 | CAKDYPQHF
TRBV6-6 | CASSWDSVGVTQYF
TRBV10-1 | CASSPGTPNSPLHF
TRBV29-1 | CSAGQGTNTEAFF
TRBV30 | CAWRREGNGELFF
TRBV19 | CASSFQAVGYGYTF
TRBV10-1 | CASSDGSAGQPQHF
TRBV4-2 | CASSQDKATGLSPLHF
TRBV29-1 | CSVGRGGNQPQHF
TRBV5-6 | CASSFIGQPQSYEQYF
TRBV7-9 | CASSLSGGQGGYTF
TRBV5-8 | CASSSTYNRVDNEQFF
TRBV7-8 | CASSLLYLVIGQKNTEAFF
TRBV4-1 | CASSQDGSGGVLDTQYF
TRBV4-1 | CASSQDQGLSGNTIYF
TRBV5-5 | CASSLGRVNTGELFF
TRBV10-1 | CASSPGQGNQPQHF
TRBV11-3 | CASSLFGVPDTEAFF
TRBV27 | CASSRGGAGNEQFF
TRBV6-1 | CASSEREMNTGELFF
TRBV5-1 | CASQNGGSRNEQYF
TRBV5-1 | CASSYGQGADYGYTF
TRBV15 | CATTEGSRGDTEAFF
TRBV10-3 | CAISGGGEYTEAFF
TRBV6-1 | CAGAGTGQYEQYF
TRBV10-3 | CAIRGRYGYTF